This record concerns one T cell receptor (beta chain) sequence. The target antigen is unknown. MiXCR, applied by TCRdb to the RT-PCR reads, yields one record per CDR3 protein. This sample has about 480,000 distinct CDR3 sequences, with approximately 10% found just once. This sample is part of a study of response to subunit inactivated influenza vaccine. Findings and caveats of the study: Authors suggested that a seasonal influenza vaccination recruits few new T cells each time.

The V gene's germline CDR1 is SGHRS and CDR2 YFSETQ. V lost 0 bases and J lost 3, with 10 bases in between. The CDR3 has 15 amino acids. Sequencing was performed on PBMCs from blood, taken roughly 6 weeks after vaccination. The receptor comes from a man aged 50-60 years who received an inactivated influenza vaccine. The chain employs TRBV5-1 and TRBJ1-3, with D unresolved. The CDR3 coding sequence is TGCGCCAGCAGCTTGGATTGGACGCGTGGAAACACCATATATTTT. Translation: CASSLDWTRGNTIYF. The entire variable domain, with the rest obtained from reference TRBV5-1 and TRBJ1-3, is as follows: KAGVTQTPRYLIKTRGQQVTLSCSPISGHRSVSWYQQTPGQGLQFLFEYFSETQRNKGNFPGRFSGRQFSNSRSEMNVSTLELGDSALYLCASSLDWTRGNTIYFGEGSWLTVV.